Below, 22 T cell receptor beta chains from the same sample are listed, as sequenced in a study of blood T cells in healthy people across ages. Together with a sample-barcoded 5' primer, a J-beta primer mix was included in a second PCR lasting roughly 7 to 11 cycles. TCRdb analysed the 5' RACE reads with MiXCR anew, one entry per CDR3 protein. This repertoire shows a few hundred thousand distinct CDR3 sequences, about a quarter found once; its top ten account for over 3.5%. The same sample was also studied in work on T cells of mothers and their children.

Specimen: blood. These receptors all come from a boy aged 2-15 years in good health.

This clonotype came up a few times. The chain's CDR3 is CASSSWAAKNIQYF. In nucleotides, the CDR3 is TGTGCCAGCTCCTCTTGGGCCGCCAAAAACATTCAGTACTTC. J is TRBJ2-4 and V is TRBV2; D is unclear. This CDR3 has 14 residues. Per germline, CDR1 SNHLY and CDR2 FYNNEI. V lost 8 bases, J lost 1 base, and 12 bases lay in between.

This chain links TRBV4-1 with TRBJ2-3; 10 positions agree with TRBD2. Per the germline V gene, CDR1 is MGHRA and CDR2 is YSYEKL. CDR3 size: 16 residues. Trimming took 4 bases from V and 2 from J; bases not matched to a gene: 6. CDR3: CASSLNSGGTTDTQYF. In DNA, the CDR3 is TGCGCCAGCAGCCTGAATAGCGGGGGGACCACAGATACGCAGTATTTT.

This clonotype was detected many times. The chain links TRBV2 to TRBJ2-5; D unresolved. The V end was cut by 7 bases, the J end by 1 base, with 4 bases between. The CDR3 loop spans 11 amino acids. Germline V gene lookup returns CDR1 SNHLY and CDR2 FYNNEI. This CDR3 reads CASNFQETQYF. CDR3 in DNA: TGTGCCAGCAACTTCCAAGAGACCCAGTACTTC.

The chain links TRBV6-5 to TRBJ2-1, with D hard to call. Per the germline V gene, CDR1 is MNHEY and CDR2 is SVGAGI. V lost 0 bases and J 6 bases, leaving 6 bases between the germline ends. The CDR3 runs to 13 residues. CDR3 bases: TGTGCCAGCAGTTACTCCCCCCTCAATGAGCAGTTCTTC. Protein sequence: CASSYSPLNEQFF.

The chain combines TRBV4-3 with TRBJ2-5, with 7 bases that match TRBD2. Losses at the gene ends were 3 bases for V and 5 bases for J; bases not matched to a gene: 12. The germline V gene encodes CDR1 LGHNA and CDR2 YSLEER. The length of the CDR3 is 16 residues. The CDR3 region is CASSQVLAGVGETQYF. The DNA of the CDR3 is TGCGCCAGCAGCCAGGTTCTGGCGGGAGTTGGGGAGACCCAGTACTTC.

This clonotype was counted between two and nine times. CDR3 amino acids: CASTLLFLASTAYNEQFF. CDR3 DNA sequence: TGTGCCAGCACCCTTCTTTTTCTAGCGTCCACCGCCTACAATGAGCAGTTCTTC. The chain couples TRBV6-8 to TRBJ2-1; perhaps TRBD2 as D (6 bases). The CDR3 covers 18 residues. V shed 7 bases and J shed 2 bases, with 24 bases lying between them. Germline CDR1 MNHGY, CDR2 SAAAGT.

The J gene is TRBJ2-7, the V gene TRBV12-3 or TRBV12-4; 9 bases agree with TRBD1. After removal of 8 bases from V and 3 bases from J, the junction contained 11 bases not matched to a gene. This CDR3 region has 15 residues. The DNA for the CDR3 is TGTGCCAGCTCCGGGGGGACAGGGTCGGACTACGAGCAGTACTTC. Protein product: CASSGGTGSDYEQYF.

V is TRBV10-3 and J is TRBJ1-3; perhaps TRBD1 as D (5 bases). Germline lookup yields CDR1 ENHRY and CDR2 SYGVKD. Trimming shortened V by 11 bases and J by 0 bases, and 17 bases separated the two germline ends. This CDR3 is 15 amino acids long. CDR3 loop: CALVGGGDSGNTIYF. CDR3 nucleotides: TGTGCCTTGGTCGGGGGAGGGGACTCTGGAAACACCATATATTTT.

The J gene is TRBJ2-2, the V gene TRBV10-3, with D perhaps TRBD1 (5 bases). The V and J ends lost 7 bases and 1 base respectively, with 7 bases between them. Germline CDR1 ENHRY, CDR2 SYGVKD. The CDR3 loop spans 13 amino acids. The CDR3 protein is CAITRENTGELFF. DNA for the CDR3: TGTGCCATCACCAGGGAGAACACCGGGGAGCTGTTTTTT.

V usage is TRBV27 and J usage is TRBJ2-7; either TRBD1 or TRBD2 may fit D (6 bases each). This CDR3 has 14 residues. Trimming pared 5 bases from V and 3 bases from J, leaving 14 bases between. Germline CDR1 MNHEY, CDR2 SMNVEV (reference sequence). The CDR3 region has the DNA TGTGCCAGCAGTCCCCGGGGGCGGTACTACGAGCAGTACTTC. Protein sequence: CASSPRGRYYEQYF.

This chain connects TRBV20-1 to TRBJ2-5, with 8 positions matching TRBD2. The DNA end favors TRBJ2-1, so the J call may be wrong. This CDR3 region has 13 residues. Germline CDR1 is DFQATT and CDR2 is SNEGSKA (reference sequence). The CDR3 is CSALAGAYNEQFF. CDR3 in DNA: TGCAGTGCCCTAGCGGGTGCCTACAATGAGCAGTTCTTC.

Only a few counts were recorded for this clonotype. This chain links TRBV9 with TRBJ2-7, with a possible D match to TRBD1 (5 bases). CDR1 and CDR2 from the germline V gene are SGDLS and YYNGEE. The CDR3 extends over 17 amino acids. V lost 5 bases and J lost 0, with 21 bases in between. Here the CDR3 DNA reads TGTGCCAGCAGTCAAGGGGCGGACGGACGGAGCTCCTACGAGCAGTACTTC. This codes for CASSQGADGRSSYEQYF. The variable domain in full, with the rest retrieved from reference TRBV9 and TRBJ2-7, is DSGVTQTPKHLITATGQRVTLRCSPRSGDLSVYWYQQSLDQGLQFLIQYYNGEERAKGNILERFSAQQFPDLHSELNLSSLELGDSALYFCASSQGADGRSSYEQYFGPGTRLTVT.

The chain uses TRBV29-1 and TRBJ2-2; tentatively, D is TRBD1 (5 bases). Deletions cut 0 bases from V and 10 bases from J, with 21 bases between. The CDR3 runs 16 residues. Per the germline V gene, CDR1 is SQVTM and CDR2 is ANQGSEA. DNA for the CDR3: TGCAGCGTTGAAGATCAGGGTCCAAACCGCCCCGCGGAGCTGTTTTTT. Protein sequence: CSVEDQGPNRPAELFF.

The J gene is TRBJ2-7, the V gene TRBV15, with TRBD1 matching over 7 bases. Trimming cost V 6 bases and J 3 bases; bases outside gene matches: 5. The CDR3 runs to 13 residues. In germline, CDR1 is LNHNV, CDR2 YYDKDF (reference sequence). The CDR3 protein is CATSSRGFYEQYF. As DNA, the CDR3 is TGTGCCACCAGTTCCAGGGGGTTCTACGAGCAGTACTTC.

The chain joins TRBV29-1 to TRBJ2-2; D remains ambiguous. V was shortened by 3 bases and J by 5 bases, with 7 bases between the two germline ends. This CDR3 is 12 amino acids long. The germline V gene encodes CDR1 SQVTM and CDR2 ANQGSEA. The CDR3 DNA sequence: TGCAGCGTTGACAGGCAGACCGGGGAGCTGTTTTTT. Protein product: CSVDRQTGELFF.

In its sample, this clonotype was seen a few times. The rearrangement links TRBV5-5 to TRBJ2-1; D may be TRBD2 (5 bases). The germline gives CDR1 SGHKS, CDR2 YYEKEE (reference sequence). Trimming shortened V by 2 bases and J by 0 bases, and 12 bases separated the two germline ends. CDR3 size: 16 residues. The CDR3 here is CASSLRGVPSYNEQFF. The CDR3 coding sequence is TGTGCCAGCAGCTTACGGGGTGTTCCCTCCTACAATGAGCAGTTCTTC.

This sequence joins TRBV29-1 and TRBJ2-1; unclear D gene. V was cut by 0 bases and J by 9 bases, with 15 bases left in between. Looked up from germline, CDR1 is SQVTM and CDR2 is ANQGSEA. The CDR3 covers 14 residues. The CDR3 nucleotides are TGCAGCGTTGAAGACCTATTGAGTGACGGTGAGCAGTTCTTC. Its translation: CSVEDLLSDGEQFF.

This clonotype was counted a few times. This chain joins TRBV25-1 and TRBJ2-7; tentatively, D is TRBD1 (5 bases). This CDR3 spans 13 amino acids. The ends were cut back, 10 bases at V and 5 bases at J, with 18 bases in the middle. Per the germline V gene, CDR1 is MGHDK and CDR2 is SYGVNS. The chain's CDR3 is CATAQAVSNEQYF. The CDR3 bases are TGTGCCACCGCACAGGCGGTGTCCAACGAGCAGTACTTC.

The chain recombines TRBV6-5 with TRBJ1-1, with D uncertain. This CDR3 region has 15 residues. Trimming left V 4 bases short and J 0 bases short, with 12 bases between. Germline-derived CDR1 and CDR2 are MNHEY and SVGAGI. In DNA, the CDR3 is TGTGCCAGCAGTTCCTACAAGAACATGAACACTGAAGCTTTCTTT. Translating it yields CASSSYKNMNTEAFF.

This clonotype has just a few counts. This chain uses TRBV5-1 with TRBJ1-6; D is perhaps TRBD1 (6 bases). Deletions cut 4 bases from V and 7 bases from J, with 15 bases between. The V gene's germline CDR1 is SGHRS and CDR2 YFSETQ. The CDR3 spans 15 residues. CDR3 in DNA: TGCGCCAGCAGCCCCGTGGACAGCCTAAATTCACCCCTCCACTTT. Protein product: CASSPVDSLNSPLHF.

This clonotype showed up just a few times. The J gene is TRBJ2-5, the V gene TRBV24-1, with 8 bases matching TRBD2. Germline V lookup: CDR1 KGHDR, CDR2 SFDVKD. V was pared by 3 bases and J by 2 bases, with 7 bases of the junction left unmatched. CDR3 length equals 16 residues. The CDR3 DNA sequence: TGTGCCACCAGTGATGCCGGGAGGGGGTTGCAAGAGACCCAGTACTTC. It encodes CATSDAGRGLQETQYF.

The genes are TRBV27 and TRBJ1-5; D gene ambiguous. Germline V CDR1 and CDR2: MNHEY, SMNVEV (reference sequence). There are 16 residues in the CDR3. Trimming took off 2 bases at V and 2 bases at J, with 13 bases between the two ends. CDR3 residues: CASSLRGGIGNQPQHF. CDR3 DNA sequence: TGTGCCAGCAGTTTACGGGGTGGTATAGGCAATCAGCCCCAGCATTTT.